This T cell receptor beta chain was observed in a study of neurological immune-mediated disorders. Looking at the study overall: Within the group of approximately 35 multiple sclerosis patients, approximately 30 were relapsing-remitting, while 3 were secondary progressive.

By 5'RACE with 10-nucleotide random UMIs, the cDNA was made. TCRdb passed the 5' RACE reads through MiXCR, listing each CDR3 protein once. Among around 70,000 distinct CDR3 sequences listed, 3.2% were seen once. The germline CDR1 and CDR2 sequences are DFQATT and SNEGSKA (reference sequence). CDR3 size: 13 residues. Trimming took 5 bases from V and 5 from J, leaving 10 bases between them. Overall study results and limits: In HTLV-1-associated myelopathy, TCR clonal expansion was greatest, whereas multiple sclerosis had the least, falling below healthy controls.

In its sample, this clonotype was seen many times. Its antigen is unidentified. What was sequenced was PBMCs. This receptor was obtained from a woman aged 50 to 65 with multiple sclerosis. The V gene is TRBV20-1, the J gene TRBJ1-6, with D unresolved. The chain's CDR3 is CSAVLGNNSPLHF. CDR3 in DNA: TGCAGTGCTGTACTGGGGAATAATTCACCCCTCCACTTT.